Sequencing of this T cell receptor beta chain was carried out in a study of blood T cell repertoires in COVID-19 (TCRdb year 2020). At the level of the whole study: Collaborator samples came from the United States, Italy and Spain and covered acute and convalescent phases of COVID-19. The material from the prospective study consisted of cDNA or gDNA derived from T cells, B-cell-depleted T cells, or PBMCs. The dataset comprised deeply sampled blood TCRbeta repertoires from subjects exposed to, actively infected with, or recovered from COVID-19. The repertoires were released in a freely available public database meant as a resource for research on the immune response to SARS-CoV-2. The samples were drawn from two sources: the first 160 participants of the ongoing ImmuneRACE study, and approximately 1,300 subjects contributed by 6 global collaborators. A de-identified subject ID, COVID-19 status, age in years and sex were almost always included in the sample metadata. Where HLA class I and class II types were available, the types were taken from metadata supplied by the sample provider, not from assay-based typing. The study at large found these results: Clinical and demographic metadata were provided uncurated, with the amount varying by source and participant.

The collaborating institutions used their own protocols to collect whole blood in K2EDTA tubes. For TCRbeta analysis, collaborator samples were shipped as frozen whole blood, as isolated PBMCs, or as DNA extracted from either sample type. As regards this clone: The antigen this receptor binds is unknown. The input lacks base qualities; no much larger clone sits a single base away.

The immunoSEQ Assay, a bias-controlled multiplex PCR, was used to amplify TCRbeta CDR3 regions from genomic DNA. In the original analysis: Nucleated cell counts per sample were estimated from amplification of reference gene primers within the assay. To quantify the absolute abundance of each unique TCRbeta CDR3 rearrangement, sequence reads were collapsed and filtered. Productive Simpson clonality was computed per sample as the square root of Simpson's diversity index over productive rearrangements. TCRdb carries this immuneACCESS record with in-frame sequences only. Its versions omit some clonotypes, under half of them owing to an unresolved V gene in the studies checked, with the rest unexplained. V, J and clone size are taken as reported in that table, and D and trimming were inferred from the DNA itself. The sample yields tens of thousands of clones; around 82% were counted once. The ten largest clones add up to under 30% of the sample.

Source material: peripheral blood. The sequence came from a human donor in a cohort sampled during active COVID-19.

Read as DNA, the sequence is TGCACCAGCAGCCAAGACGGGAGCCGGTGGACCTACGAGCAGTACTTC. Its coded protein is CTSSQDGSRWTYEQYF. The chain uses TRBV1 and TRBJ2-7; the table gives TRBD2 as D, unverified against the DNA. TRBV1 is tagged as a pseudogene. There are 16 amino acids in the CDR3, from cysteine to phenylalanine inclusive. Only the CDR3 DNA stays, 48 bases, in frame from base 1.